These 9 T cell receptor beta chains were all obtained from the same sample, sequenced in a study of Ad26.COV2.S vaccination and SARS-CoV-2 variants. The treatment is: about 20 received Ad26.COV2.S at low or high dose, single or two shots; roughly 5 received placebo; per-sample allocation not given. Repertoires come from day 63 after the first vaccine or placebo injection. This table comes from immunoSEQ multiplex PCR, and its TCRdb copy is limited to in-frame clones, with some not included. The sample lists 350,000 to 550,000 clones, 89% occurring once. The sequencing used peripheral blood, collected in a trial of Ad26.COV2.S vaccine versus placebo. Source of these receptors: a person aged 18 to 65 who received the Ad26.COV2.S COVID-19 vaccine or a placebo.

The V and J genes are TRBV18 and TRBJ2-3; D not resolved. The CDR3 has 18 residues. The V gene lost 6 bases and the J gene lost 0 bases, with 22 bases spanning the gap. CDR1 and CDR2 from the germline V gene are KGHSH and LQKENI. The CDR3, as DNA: TGTGCCAGCTCCCTCCTCACTTCGACACTCGGGAGCACAGATACGCAGTATTTT. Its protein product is CASSLLTSTLGSTDTQYF. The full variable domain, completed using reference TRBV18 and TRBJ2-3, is NAGVMQNPRHLVRRRGQEARLRCSPMKGHSHVYWYRQLPEEGLKFMVYLQKENIIDESGMPKERFSAEFPKEGPSILRIQQVVRGDSAAYFCASSLLTSTLGSTDTQYFGPGTRLTVL.

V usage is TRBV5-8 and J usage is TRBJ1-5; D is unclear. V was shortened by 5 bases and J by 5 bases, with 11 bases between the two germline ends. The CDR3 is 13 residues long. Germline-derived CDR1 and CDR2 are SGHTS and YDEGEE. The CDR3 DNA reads TGTGCCAGCAGTCGTGAGAGGGATCAGCCCCAGCATTTT. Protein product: CASSRERDQPQHF.

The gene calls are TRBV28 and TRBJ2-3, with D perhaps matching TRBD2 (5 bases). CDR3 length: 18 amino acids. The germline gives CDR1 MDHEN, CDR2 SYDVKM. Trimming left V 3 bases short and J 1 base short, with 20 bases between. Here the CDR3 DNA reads TGTGCCAGCAGTTTCGGCCCGCGAGGAAGCGGACGCACAGATACGCAGTATTTT. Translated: CASSFGPRGSGRTDTQYF.

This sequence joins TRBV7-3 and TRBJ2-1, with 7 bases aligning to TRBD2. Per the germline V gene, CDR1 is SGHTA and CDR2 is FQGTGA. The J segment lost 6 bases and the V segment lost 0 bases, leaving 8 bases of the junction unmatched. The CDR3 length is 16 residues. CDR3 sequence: CASSLTGGRLPNEQFF. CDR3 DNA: TGTGCCAGCAGCTTAACCGGCGGGAGACTCCCCAATGAGCAGTTCTTC.

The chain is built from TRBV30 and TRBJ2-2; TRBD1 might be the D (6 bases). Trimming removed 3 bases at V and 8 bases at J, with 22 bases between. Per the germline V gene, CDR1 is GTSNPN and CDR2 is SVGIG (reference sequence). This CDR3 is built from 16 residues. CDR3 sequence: CAWSPRGQSPPGELFF. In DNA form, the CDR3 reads TGTGCCTGGAGCCCTAGGGGACAATCCCCTCCGGGGGAGCTGTTTTTT.

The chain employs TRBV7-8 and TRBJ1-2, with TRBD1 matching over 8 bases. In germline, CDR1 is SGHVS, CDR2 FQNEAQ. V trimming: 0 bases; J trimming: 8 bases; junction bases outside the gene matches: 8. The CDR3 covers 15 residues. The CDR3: CASSLALGTGPGYTF. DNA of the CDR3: TGTGCCAGCAGCTTAGCGCTCGGGACAGGCCCCGGCTACACCTTC.

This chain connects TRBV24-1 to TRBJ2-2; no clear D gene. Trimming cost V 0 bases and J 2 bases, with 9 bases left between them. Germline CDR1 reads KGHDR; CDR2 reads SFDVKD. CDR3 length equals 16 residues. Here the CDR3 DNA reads TGTGCCACCAGTGATTTGAGAACACCTAACACCGGGGAGCTGTTTTTT. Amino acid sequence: CATSDLRTPNTGELFF.

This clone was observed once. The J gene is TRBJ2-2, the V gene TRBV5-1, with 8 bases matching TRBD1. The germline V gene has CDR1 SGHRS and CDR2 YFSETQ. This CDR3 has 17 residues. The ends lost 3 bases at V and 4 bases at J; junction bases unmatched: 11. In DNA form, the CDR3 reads TGCGCCAGCAGCTACAGACAGGGGTTTGGGAGCACCGGGGAGCTGTTTTTT. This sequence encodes CASSYRQGFGSTGELFF.

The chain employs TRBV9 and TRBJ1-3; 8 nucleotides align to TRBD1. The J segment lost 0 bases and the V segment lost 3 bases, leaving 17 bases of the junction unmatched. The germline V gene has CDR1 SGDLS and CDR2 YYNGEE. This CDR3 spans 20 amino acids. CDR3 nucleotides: TGTGCCAGCAGCGCCACTACCGGGACAGGTTCCCTTAGCTCTGGAAACACCATATATTTT. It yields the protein CASSATTGTGSLSSGNTIYF.